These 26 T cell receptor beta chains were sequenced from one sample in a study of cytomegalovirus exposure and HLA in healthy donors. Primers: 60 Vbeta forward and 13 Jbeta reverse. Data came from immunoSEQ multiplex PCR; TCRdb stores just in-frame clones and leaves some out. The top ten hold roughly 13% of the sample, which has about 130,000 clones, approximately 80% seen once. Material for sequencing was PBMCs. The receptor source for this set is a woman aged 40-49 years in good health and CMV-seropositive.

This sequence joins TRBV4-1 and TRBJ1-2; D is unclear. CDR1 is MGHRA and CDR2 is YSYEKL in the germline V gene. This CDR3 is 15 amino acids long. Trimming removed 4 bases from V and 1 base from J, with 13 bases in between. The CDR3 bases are TGCGCCAGCAGCCTAACGTCTGAGGTTAACTATGGCTACACCTTC. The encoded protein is CASSLTSEVNYGYTF.

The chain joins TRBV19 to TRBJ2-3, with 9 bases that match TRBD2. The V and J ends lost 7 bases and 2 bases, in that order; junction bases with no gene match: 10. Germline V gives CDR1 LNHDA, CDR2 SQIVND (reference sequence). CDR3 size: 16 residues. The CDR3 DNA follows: TGTGCCAGTACCCTCTCCGGGACTAGCATCACAGATACGCAGTATTTT. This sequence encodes CASTLSGTSITDTQYF.

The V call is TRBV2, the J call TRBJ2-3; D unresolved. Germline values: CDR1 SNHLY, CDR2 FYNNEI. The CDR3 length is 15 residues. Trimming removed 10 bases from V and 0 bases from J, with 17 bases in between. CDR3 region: CATPPFANSTDTQYF. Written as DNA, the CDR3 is TGTGCCACCCCCCCCTTTGCGAATAGCACAGATACGCAGTATTTT.

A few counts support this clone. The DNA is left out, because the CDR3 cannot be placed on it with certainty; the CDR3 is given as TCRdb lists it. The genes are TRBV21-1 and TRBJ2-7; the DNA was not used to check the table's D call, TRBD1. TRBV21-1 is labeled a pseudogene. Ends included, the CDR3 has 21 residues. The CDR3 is CASSILSASSHVGQGSYEQYF.

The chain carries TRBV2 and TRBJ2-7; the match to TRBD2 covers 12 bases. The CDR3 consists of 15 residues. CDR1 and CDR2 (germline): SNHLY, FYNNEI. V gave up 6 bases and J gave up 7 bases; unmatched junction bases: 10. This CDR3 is CASSSRLAGVEEQYF. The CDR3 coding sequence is TGTGCCAGCAGCTCTAGACTAGCGGGAGTAGAGGAGCAGTACTTC. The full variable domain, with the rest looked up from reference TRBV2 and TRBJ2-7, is EPEVTQTPSHQVTQMGQEVILRCVPISNHLYFYWYRQILGQKVEFLVSFYNNEISEKSEIFDDQFSVERPDGSNFTLKIRSTKLEDSAMYFCASSSRLAGVEEQYFGPGTRLTVT.

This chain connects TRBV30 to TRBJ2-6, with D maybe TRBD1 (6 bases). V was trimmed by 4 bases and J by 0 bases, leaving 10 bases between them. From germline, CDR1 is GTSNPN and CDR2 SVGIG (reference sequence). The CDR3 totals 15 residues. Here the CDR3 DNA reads TGTGCCTGGACAGGGGTAAACTCTGGGGCCAACGTCCTGACTTTC. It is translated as CAWTGVNSGANVLTF. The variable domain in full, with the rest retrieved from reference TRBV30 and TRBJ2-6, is SQTIHQWPATLVQPVGSPLSLECTVEGTSNPNLYWYRQAAGRGLQLLFYSVGIGQISSEVPQNLSASRPQDRQFILSSKKLLLSDSGFYLCAWTGVNSGANVLTFGAGSRLTVL.

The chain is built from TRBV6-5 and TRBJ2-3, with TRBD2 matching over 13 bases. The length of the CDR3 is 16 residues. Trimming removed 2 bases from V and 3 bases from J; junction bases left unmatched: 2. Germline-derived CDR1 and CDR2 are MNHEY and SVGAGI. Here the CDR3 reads CASSYRGLAGTDTQYF. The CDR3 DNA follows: TGTGCCAGCAGTTACCGGGGACTAGCGGGGACAGATACGCAGTATTTT.

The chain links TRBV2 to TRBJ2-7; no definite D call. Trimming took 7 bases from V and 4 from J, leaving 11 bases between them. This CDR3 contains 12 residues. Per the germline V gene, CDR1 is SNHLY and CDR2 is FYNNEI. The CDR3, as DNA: TGTGCCAGCAACTTTGACATTTACGAGCAGTACTTC. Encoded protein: CASNFDIYEQYF.

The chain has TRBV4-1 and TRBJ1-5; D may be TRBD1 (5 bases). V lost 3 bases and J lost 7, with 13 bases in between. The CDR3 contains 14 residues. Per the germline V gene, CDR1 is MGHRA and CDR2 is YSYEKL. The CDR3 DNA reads TGCGCCAGCAGCCAGGCGGGAGGGGTCCAGCCCCAGCATTTT. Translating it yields CASSQAGGVQPQHF.

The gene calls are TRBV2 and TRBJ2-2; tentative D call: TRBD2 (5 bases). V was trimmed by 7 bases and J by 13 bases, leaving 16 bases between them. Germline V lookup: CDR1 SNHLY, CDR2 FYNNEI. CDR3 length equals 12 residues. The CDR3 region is CASTAGPSRLFF. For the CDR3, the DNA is TGTGCCAGCACCGCGGGTCCTTCCAGGCTGTTTTTT.

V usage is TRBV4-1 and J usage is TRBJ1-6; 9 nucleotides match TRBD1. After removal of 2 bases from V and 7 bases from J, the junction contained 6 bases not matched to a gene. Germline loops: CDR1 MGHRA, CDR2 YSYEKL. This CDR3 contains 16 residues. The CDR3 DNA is TGCGCCAGCAGCCAAATGGGACAGGGAGGGAATTCACCCCTCCACTTT. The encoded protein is CASSQMGQGGNSPLHF.

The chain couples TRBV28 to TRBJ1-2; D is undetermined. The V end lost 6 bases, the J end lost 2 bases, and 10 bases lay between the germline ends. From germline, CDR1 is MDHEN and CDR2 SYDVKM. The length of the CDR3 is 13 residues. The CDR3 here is CASSQERNYGYTF. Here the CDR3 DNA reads TGTGCCAGCAGCCAAGAACGGAACTATGGCTACACCTTC.

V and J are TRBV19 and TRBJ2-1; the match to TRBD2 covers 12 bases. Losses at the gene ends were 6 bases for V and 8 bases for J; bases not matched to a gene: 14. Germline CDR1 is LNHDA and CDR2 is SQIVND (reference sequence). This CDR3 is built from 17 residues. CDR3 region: CASSPFEGLAGSYEQFF. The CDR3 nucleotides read TGTGCCAGTAGCCCATTTGAAGGACTAGCGGGATCCTATGAGCAGTTCTTC.

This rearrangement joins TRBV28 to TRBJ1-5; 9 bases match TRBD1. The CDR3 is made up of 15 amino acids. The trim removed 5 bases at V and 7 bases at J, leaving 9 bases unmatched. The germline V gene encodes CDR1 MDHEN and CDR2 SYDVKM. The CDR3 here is CASSPRGQGRQPQHF. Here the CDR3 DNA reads TGTGCCAGCAGTCCCCGGGGACAGGGAAGGCAGCCCCAGCATTTT.

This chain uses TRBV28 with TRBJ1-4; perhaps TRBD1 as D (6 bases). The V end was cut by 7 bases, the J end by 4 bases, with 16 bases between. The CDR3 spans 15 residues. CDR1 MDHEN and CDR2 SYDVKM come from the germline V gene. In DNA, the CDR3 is TGTGCCAGCACCAAAGGGGGGGCGGGTAATGAAAAACTGTTTTTT. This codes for CASTKGGAGNEKLFF.

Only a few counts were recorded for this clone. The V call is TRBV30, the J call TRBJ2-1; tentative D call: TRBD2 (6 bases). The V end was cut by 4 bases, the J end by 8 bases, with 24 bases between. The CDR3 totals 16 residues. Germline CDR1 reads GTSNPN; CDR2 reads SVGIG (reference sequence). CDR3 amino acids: CAWMRPRRAVSDEQFF. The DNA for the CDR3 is TGTGCCTGGATGCGTCCTCGGAGGGCCGTTAGTGATGAGCAGTTCTTC. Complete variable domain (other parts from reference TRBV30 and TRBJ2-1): SQTIHQWPATLVQPVGSPLSLECTVEGTSNPNLYWYRQAAGRGLQLLFYSVGIGQISSEVPQNLSASRPQDRQFILSSKKLLLSDSGFYLCAWMRPRRAVSDEQFFGPGTRLTVL.

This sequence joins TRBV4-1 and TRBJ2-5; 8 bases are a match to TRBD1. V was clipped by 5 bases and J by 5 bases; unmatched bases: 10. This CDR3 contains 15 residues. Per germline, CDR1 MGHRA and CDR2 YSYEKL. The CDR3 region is CASSDRTGNWETQYF. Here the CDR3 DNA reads TGCGCCAGCAGCGATCGGACAGGGAATTGGGAGACCCAGTACTTC.

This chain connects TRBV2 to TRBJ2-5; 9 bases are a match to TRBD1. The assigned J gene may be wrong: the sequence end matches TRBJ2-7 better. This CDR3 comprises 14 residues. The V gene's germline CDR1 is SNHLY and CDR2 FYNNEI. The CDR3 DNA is TGTGCCAGCAAACCCGGGACAGGGTATTACGAGCAGTACTTC. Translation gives CASKPGTGYYEQYF.

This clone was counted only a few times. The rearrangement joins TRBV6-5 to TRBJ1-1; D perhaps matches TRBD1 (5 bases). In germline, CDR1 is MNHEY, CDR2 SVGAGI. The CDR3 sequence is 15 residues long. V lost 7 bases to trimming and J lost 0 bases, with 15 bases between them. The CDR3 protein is CASKVGGNVNTEAFF. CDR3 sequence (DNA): TGTGCCAGCAAAGTGGGGGGGAACGTGAACACTGAAGCTTTCTTT.

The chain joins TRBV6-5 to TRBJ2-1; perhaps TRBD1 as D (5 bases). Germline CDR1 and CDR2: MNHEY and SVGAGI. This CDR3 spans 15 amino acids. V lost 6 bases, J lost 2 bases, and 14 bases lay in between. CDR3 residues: CASSSDRPTYNEQFF. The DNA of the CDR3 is TGTGCCAGCAGCTCTGACAGACCCACCTACAATGAGCAGTTCTTC.

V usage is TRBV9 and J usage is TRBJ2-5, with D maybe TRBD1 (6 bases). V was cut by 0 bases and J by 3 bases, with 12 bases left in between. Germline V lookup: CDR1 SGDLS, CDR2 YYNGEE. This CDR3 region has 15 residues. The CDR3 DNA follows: TGTGCCAGCAGCGTAGATGGACAGAGGGAAGAGACCCAGTACTTC. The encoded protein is CASSVDGQREETQYF.

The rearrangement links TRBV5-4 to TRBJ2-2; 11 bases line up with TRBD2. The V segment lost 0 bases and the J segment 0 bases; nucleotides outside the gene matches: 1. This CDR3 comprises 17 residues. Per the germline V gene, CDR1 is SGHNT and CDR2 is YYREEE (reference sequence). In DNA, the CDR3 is TGTGCCAGCAGCTTGGATAGCGGGAGGGCGAACACCGGGGAGCTGTTTTTT. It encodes CASSLDSGRANTGELFF. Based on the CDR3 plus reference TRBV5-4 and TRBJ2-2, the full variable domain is ETGVTQSPTHLIKTRGQQVTLRCSSQSGHNTVSWYQQALGQGPQFIFQYYREEENGRGNFPPRFSGLQFPNYSSELNVNALELDDSALYLCASSLDSGRANTGELFFGEGSRLTVL.

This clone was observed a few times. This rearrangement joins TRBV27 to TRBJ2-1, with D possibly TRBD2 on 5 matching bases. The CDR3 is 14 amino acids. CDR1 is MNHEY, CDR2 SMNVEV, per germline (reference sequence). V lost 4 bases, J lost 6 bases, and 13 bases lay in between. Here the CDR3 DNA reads TGTGCCAGCAGTTCGCTACTAGTTCCCAATGAGCAGTTCTTC. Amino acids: CASSSLLVPNEQFF.

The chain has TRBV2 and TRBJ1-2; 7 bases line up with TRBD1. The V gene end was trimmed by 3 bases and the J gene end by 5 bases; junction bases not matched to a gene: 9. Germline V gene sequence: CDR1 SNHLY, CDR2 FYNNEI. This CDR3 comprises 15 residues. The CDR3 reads CASSDDRAHLYGYTF. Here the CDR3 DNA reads TGTGCCAGCAGTGACGACAGGGCACACCTTTATGGCTACACCTTC.

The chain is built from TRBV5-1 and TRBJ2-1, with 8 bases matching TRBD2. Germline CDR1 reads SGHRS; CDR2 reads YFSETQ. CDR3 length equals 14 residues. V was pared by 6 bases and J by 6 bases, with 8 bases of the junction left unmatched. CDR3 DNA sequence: TGCGCCAGCAACGGCGGGAGGAGTCTCAATGAGCAGTTCTTC. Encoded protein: CASNGGRSLNEQFF.

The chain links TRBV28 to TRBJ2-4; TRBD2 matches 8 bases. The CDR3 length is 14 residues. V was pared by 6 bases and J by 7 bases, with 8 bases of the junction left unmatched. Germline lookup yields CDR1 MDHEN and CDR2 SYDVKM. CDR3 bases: TGTGCCAGCAGCCCCAGCGGGAGTGCGAACATTCAGTACTTC. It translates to CASSPSGSANIQYF.